This TCR beta chain is drawn from a study of cytotoxic CD8 clonotypes in ibrutinib-treated CLL. Findings and caveats of the study: The public clonotypes identified were infrequent and showed contraction or stability on treatment.

Repertoires were generated with immunoSEQ multiplex PCR, while TCRdb's copy carries only in-frame clones and drops some. The sample holds around 70,000 clones; 75% to 95% are singletons and the top ten take approximately 3.1%. For this clone: The antigen is not known.

The receptor was isolated from a human donor with chronic lymphocytic leukemia. This material consisted of PBMCs, taken after 12 months of ibrutinib treatment.

This CDR3 reads CASSLWQGAVDTEAFF. In nucleotides, the CDR3 is TGTGCCAGCAGTTTATGGCAGGGGGCCGTGGACACTGAAGCTTTCTTT. The chain uses TRBV27 and TRBJ1-1; 8 bases are a match to TRBD1. Germline V gene sequence: CDR1 MNHEY, CDR2 SMNVEV (reference sequence). The CDR3 is 16 residues long. The V gene end was trimmed by 1 base and the J gene end by 3 bases; junction bases not matched to a gene: 7.